This entry describes one T cell receptor (beta chain). The entry originates in a study of shared T cell receptors in the human thymus. Assay: immunoSEQ multiplex PCR; the TCRdb copy retains only in-frame clones and omits some. The profile shows 65,000 to 70,000 clones, about 95% of them singletons. The CDR3 covers 16 residues. Trimming removed 3 bases at V and 0 bases at J, with 16 bases between. CDR1 and CDR2 (germline): SGHDT, YYEEEE. Sequenced material: thymocytes. The chain combines TRBV5-6 with TRBJ2-7; TRBD1 is a possible D gene (6 bases). This sequence was found in a human donor. The CDR3 reads CASSSNDRLPSYEQYF. CDR3 DNA: TGTGCCAGCAGCTCAAATGACAGGTTACCCTCCTACGAGCAGTACTTC.